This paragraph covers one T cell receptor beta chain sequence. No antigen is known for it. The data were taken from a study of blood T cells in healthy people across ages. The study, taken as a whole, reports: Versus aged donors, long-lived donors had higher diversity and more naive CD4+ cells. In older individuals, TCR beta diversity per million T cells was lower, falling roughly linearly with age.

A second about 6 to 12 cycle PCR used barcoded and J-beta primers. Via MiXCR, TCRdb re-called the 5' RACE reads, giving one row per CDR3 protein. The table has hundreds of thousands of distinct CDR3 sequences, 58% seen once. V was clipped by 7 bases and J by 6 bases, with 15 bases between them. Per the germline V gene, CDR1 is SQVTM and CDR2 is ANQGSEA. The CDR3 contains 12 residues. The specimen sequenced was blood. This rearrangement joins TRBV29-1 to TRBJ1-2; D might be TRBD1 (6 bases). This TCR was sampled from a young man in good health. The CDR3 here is CSGQGSQDGYTF. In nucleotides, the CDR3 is TGCAGCGGCCAGGGGAGTCAGGATGGCTACACCTTC.